These T cell receptor beta chains were read from a single sample in a study of shared clonotypes between healthy human individuals. Profiled with immunoSEQ multiplex PCR; TCRdb holds only in-frame clones, not every one. The sample carries 1 million to 1.2 million clones, approximately 77% recorded once. The specimen was memory CD4+ T cells from PBMCs. The origin of the receptors is a man aged 18 to 30 in good health. Some clones in this sample may be carry-over from other donors' samples. Each CDR3 is given with its conserved first and last residue.

j_call v_call cdr3_aa
TRBJ2-5 TRBV2 CASSEGGLGTQYF
TRBJ2-3 TRBV5-1 CASSRGPGTDTQYF
TRBJ2-5 TRBV7-8 CASSLVGQPKGETQYF
TRBJ2-7 TRBV10-3 CAISAGGADLAGGFGEQYF
TRBJ2-7 TRBV6-6 CASSWGRPLYEQYF
TRBJ1-2 TRBV5-8 CASSLGWGAYGYTF
TRBJ1-2 TRBV4-1 CASSQMRGQWRGYTF
TRBJ1-2 TRBV4-1 CASSQSGRGPRSGHNYGYTF
TRBJ1-3 TRBV18 CASSRESSGNTIYF
TRBJ1-3 TRBV29-1 CSVGVYSLDSSGNTIYF
TRBJ2-1 TRBV6-6 CATIRAGKNEQFF
TRBJ2-1 TRBV5-1 CASRRLADNNEQFF
TRBJ1-5 TRBV15 CATSSGPGQGLKGPNQPQHF
TRBJ2-3 TRBV4-1 CASSQGLTSGLSDTQYF
TRBJ1-4 TRBV5-1 CASSLVAGPGEKLFF
TRBJ2-7 TRBV6-1 CASSEALTAEQYF
TRBJ2-3 TRBV7-2 CASSSWGGAPDTQYF
TRBJ2-7 TRBV7-6 CASSHSRLAGGYEQYF
TRBJ2-7 TRBV7-2 CASSFGLAGYYEQYF
TRBJ1-4 TRBV11-2 CASSPRTGDPSTNEKLFF
TRBJ2-7 TRBV5-1 CASSLWASSRGYEQYF
TRBJ1-3 TRBV18 CASSPTQGDTIYF
TRBJ2-1 TRBV7-2 CASSLASYNEQFF
TRBJ2-5 TRBV7-2 CASSLTGSRQETQYF
TRBJ2-2 TRBV9 CASSPYPGYVAGELFF
TRBJ2-1 TRBV28 CASSLWRGLAGEQNEQFF
TRBJ2-3 TRBV7-3 CASSLRSGRGRTDTQYF
TRBJ1-1 TRBV5-1 CASSLLQMNTEAFF
TRBJ2-2 TRBV7-9 CASSRWASGRPGELFF
TRBJ1-3 TRBV27 CASKQGAGNTIYF
TRBJ2-5 TRBV5-8 CASSFLREGPETQYF
TRBJ2-7 TRBV28 CASGSGTGTREQYF
TRBJ2-1 TRBV9 CASSVELVYGEQFF
TRBJ2-3 TRBV7-9 CASSLFRPPNGRLRHF
TRBJ1-2 TRBV19 CASSMELVQGKTYGYTF
TRBJ2-7 TRBV28 CASSSAAGTYYEQYF